Given below is one T cell receptor (beta chain) in context. Time point in this sample: persistent/refractory GD, antithyroid drugs over 5 years with positive TRAb. PBMC-derived RNA was used for the TCR library. With iRepertoire HTBI primers and Arm-PCR of CDR3 regions, TCR beta libraries were built. TCRdb passed the multiplex PCR reads through MiXCR, listing each CDR3 protein once. The data show approximately 360,000 distinct CDR3 sequences, with 23% seen just once and approximately 28% held by the top ten. The record originates from a study of regulatory T cells in long-lasting Graves disease. This sequence originates from a woman in her thirties or forties with Graves disease. The specimen was peripheral blood mononuclear cells (PBMCs), collected when the disease was refractory, from a patient treated with antithyroid drugs.

CDR3 amino acids: CASSQDGRGRETQYF. As DNA, the CDR3 is TGTGCCAGCAGCCAAGACGGCAGGGGACGGGAGACCCAGTACTTC. This rearrangement joins TRBV14 to TRBJ2-5, with a weak D call TRBD1 (6 bases). CDR1 and CDR2 from the germline V gene are SGHDN and FVKESK. V shed 0 bases and J shed 5 bases, with 13 bases lying between them. The CDR3 has 15 amino acids.